One and the same sample provided the 31 T cell receptor beta chains below, sequenced in a study of OX40 agonist ivuxolimab in advanced cancers. The repertoire was sequenced with immunoSEQ multiplex PCR; TCRdb's copy has only in-frame clones and lacks some. The sample carries tens of thousands of clones, approximately 88% recorded once. Sample: CD4+ or CD8+ T cells sorted from blood, taken in a trial of the OX40 agonist ivuxolimab. Receptors originate from an adult with an advanced solid tumor such as melanoma, head and neck, liver or kidney cancer.

V is TRBV4-3 and J is TRBJ2-1, with D perhaps given as TRBD1 or TRBD2 (5 bases each). The CDR3 consists of 15 residues. V shed 0 bases and J shed 8 bases, with 14 bases lying between them. Germline assignment: CDR1 LGHNA and CDR2 YSLEER. The CDR3 coding sequence is TGCGCCAGCAGCCAAGACGGGACCCCACGGGATGAGCAGTTCTTC. Protein: CASSQDGTPRDEQFF.

This clone was recorded once. The CDR3 region has the DNA TGTGCCAGCAGCTCCGACAGGGAATTGTCGTACGAGCAGTACTTC. This sequence encodes CASSSDRELSYEQYF. The chain is built from TRBV5-4 and TRBJ2-7; 7 bases align to TRBD1. CDR1 SGHNT and CDR2 YYREEE come from the germline V gene (reference sequence). The CDR3 spans 15 residues. Losses at the gene ends were 3 bases for V and 4 bases for J; bases not matched to a gene: 10.

The chain links TRBV7-9 to TRBJ2-2; the match to TRBD2 covers 7 bases. The V and J ends lost 0 bases and 7 bases, in that order; junction bases with no gene match: 5. The CDR3 runs 15 residues. CDR1 and CDR2 (germline): SEHNR, FQNEAQ (reference sequence). CDR3 region: CASSLAGGPNGELFF. DNA of the CDR3: TGTGCCAGCAGCTTAGCGGGAGGGCCCAACGGGGAGCTGTTTTTT.

The chain links TRBV27 to TRBJ2-5; the D is unclear. V was trimmed by 5 bases and J by 2 bases, leaving 18 bases between them. Germline lookup yields CDR1 MNHEY and CDR2 SMNVEV (reference sequence). This CDR3 is 16 amino acids long. The CDR3 reads CASSTTEPSFQETQYF. The CDR3 DNA reads TGTGCCAGCAGTACAACGGAACCCTCTTTTCAAGAGACCCAGTACTTC.

The gene calls are TRBV9 and TRBJ2-1; 10 nucleotides match TRBD2. The germline gives CDR1 SGDLS, CDR2 YYNGEE. The CDR3 covers 15 residues. V shed 0 bases and J 7 bases; nucleotides not matched to a gene: 4. The CDR3 DNA is TGTGCCAGCAGCGTAGGAGCTAGCGGGAGAAATGAGCAGTTCTTC. Its translation: CASSVGASGRNEQFF.

V gene TRBV27 combines with J gene TRBJ2-7; possible D gene TRBD1, 6 bases. Germline V gives CDR1 MNHEY, CDR2 SMNVEV (reference sequence). The CDR3 is made up of 12 amino acids. The germline V and J ends were trimmed by 6 bases and 2 bases, with 8 bases remaining between them. The CDR3 loop is CASSRGAYEQYF. CDR3 DNA sequence: TGTGCCAGCAGCAGGGGAGCCTACGAGCAGTACTTC.

This clone was observed many times. CDR3 region: CASSATVAMNTEAFF. CDR3 in DNA: TGTGCCAGCAGCGCGACAGTTGCTATGAACACTGAAGCTTTCTTT. The chain combines TRBV7-8 with TRBJ1-1, with D perhaps TRBD1 (5 bases). The germline V gene has CDR1 SGHVS and CDR2 FQNEAQ. The CDR3 consists of 15 residues. Trimming removed 5 bases at V and 0 bases at J, with 13 bases between.

The J gene is TRBJ2-5, the V gene TRBV6-5; TRBD2 is a possible D gene (7 bases). Germline CDR1 and CDR2: MNHEY and SVGAGI. V was trimmed by 6 bases and J by 5 bases, leaving 13 bases between them. The CDR3 spans 13 residues. Written as DNA, the CDR3 is TGTGCCAGCAGGGAGGGGGGGCTGGAGACCCAGTACTTC. This codes for CASREGGLETQYF.

V gene TRBV28 combines with J gene TRBJ2-7, with 8 bases aligning to TRBD1. The CDR3 extends over 15 amino acids. Germline V gives CDR1 MDHEN, CDR2 SYDVKM. V was pared by 8 bases and J by 1 base, with 10 bases of the junction left unmatched. In DNA form, the CDR3 reads TGTGCCAGCGTAAATTTGGGACAGGAGTCCTACGAGCAGTACTTC. This gives the protein CASVNLGQESYEQYF.

This chain connects TRBV11-2 to TRBJ2-3, with 8 bases matching TRBD2. The junction had 13 bases not matched to a gene; V was cut back by 5 bases and J by 3 bases. Per the germline V gene, CDR1 is SGHAT and CDR2 is FQNNGV. CDR3 length: 17 residues. CDR3 sequence (DNA): TGTGCCAGCAGCCCCCCCAATCGAGGCGGGAGGACAGATACGCAGTATTTT. It codes for CASSPPNRGGRTDTQYF.

A note on this clone: Other DNA variants within this sample encode the same CDR3. The chain recombines TRBV11-2 with TRBJ2-5; D is possibly TRBD1 or TRBD2 (5 bases each). The CDR3 loop spans 15 amino acids. Looked up from germline, CDR1 is SGHAT and CDR2 is FQNNGV. The ends were cut back, 5 bases at V and 2 bases at J, with 15 bases in the middle. The CDR3 loop reads CASSPSWGGQETQYF. The CDR3 DNA reads as TGTGCCAGCAGCCCTAGCTGGGGCGGACAAGAGACCCAGTACTTC.

A single count supports this clone. The V call is TRBV5-1, the J call TRBJ2-1; D is ambiguous. Trimming shortened V by 3 bases and J by 5 bases, and 6 bases separated the two germline ends. From germline, CDR1 is SGHRS and CDR2 YFSETQ. The CDR3 consists of 12 residues. CDR3 loop: CASSWYNNEQFF. CDR3 DNA sequence: TGCGCCAGCAGCTGGTATAACAATGAGCAGTTCTTC.

The genes are TRBV5-6 and TRBJ2-2; perhaps D is TRBD1 or TRBD2 (5 bases each). V was clipped by 5 bases and J by 1 base, with 9 bases between them. The germline V gene encodes CDR1 SGHDT and CDR2 YYEEEE. The CDR3 loop spans 14 amino acids. The CDR3 bases are TGTGCCAGCAGGTTTGGGGGGAACACCGGGGAGCTGTTTTTT. Translation gives CASRFGGNTGELFF.

The chain is built from TRBV10-3 and TRBJ2-7; 8 bases line up with TRBD1. Germline lookup yields CDR1 ENHRY and CDR2 SYGVKD. The ends lost 7 bases at V and 8 bases at J; junction bases unmatched: 19. This CDR3 region has 16 residues. CDR3 region: CAINSPGTGLLGQQYF. DNA for the CDR3: TGTGCCATCAACTCCCCAGGGACAGGCCTACTAGGACAGCAGTACTTC.

In this sample, this clone turned up a few times. The chain is built from TRBV28 and TRBJ1-1, with D possibly being TRBD1 (6 bases). Trimming cost V 3 bases and J 4 bases, with 12 bases left between them. Per germline, CDR1 MDHEN and CDR2 SYDVKM. CDR3 length: 14 residues. The CDR3: CASSLGRGGTEAFF. CDR3 sequence (DNA): TGTGCCAGCAGTTTGGGGAGAGGGGGCACTGAAGCTTTCTTT.

The gene calls are TRBV27 and TRBJ2-1; 8 bases line up with TRBD2. Germline V gene sequence: CDR1 MNHEY, CDR2 SMNVEV (reference sequence). V lost 0 bases and J lost 2; bases outside the gene matches: 3. This CDR3 has 16 amino acids. CDR3 nucleotides: TGTGCCAGCAGTTTATCGGGGCGGGGGGCCTACAATGAGCAGTTCTTC. Its translation is CASSLSGRGAYNEQFF.

This clone was detected only once. This sequence joins TRBV7-8 and TRBJ2-1; 8 nucleotides agree with TRBD2. After removal of 4 bases from V and 5 bases from J, the junction contained 1 base not matched to a gene. CDR1 is SGHVS, CDR2 FQNEAQ, per germline. This CDR3 has 13 residues. CDR3 amino acids: CASSSGGNNEQFF. CDR3 DNA sequence: TGTGCCAGCAGCTCGGGAGGGAACAATGAGCAGTTCTTC.

The chain couples TRBV28 to TRBJ2-7; 9 bases match TRBD1. The CDR3 has 15 amino acids. Germline loops: CDR1 MDHEN, CDR2 SYDVKM. Germline trimming cut 7 bases from V and 2 bases from J; bases unmatched to any gene: 9. The DNA of the CDR3 is TGTGCCAGCACCCGCGGACAGGGGTTTCCCTACGAGCAGTACTTC. Amino acid sequence: CASTRGQGFPYEQYF.

This chain joins TRBV7-9 and TRBJ2-2; 7 positions match TRBD2. Germline V lookup: CDR1 SEHNR, CDR2 FQNEAQ (reference sequence). V trimming: 0 bases; J trimming: 5 bases; junction bases outside the gene matches: 6. The CDR3 is 16 residues long. Here the CDR3 DNA reads TGTGCCAGCAGCTTAGCCGCCGGGAGGTCTACCGGGGAGCTGTTTTTT. Its translation is CASSLAAGRSTGELFF.

The V and J genes are TRBV23-1 and TRBJ2-1; no definite D call. TRBV23-1 is reported as an ORF; its role is uncertain. The V end lost 5 bases, the J end lost 5 bases, and 16 bases lay between the germline ends. The CDR3 is 15 residues long. In nucleotides, the CDR3 is TGCGCCAGCAGTGAGCATGGACCGTTAAACAATGAGCAGTTCTTC. Translated, it gives CASSEHGPLNNEQFF.

The chain recombines TRBV28 with TRBJ2-1; possibly TRBD2 for D (5 bases). Trimming took off 4 bases at V and 0 bases at J, with 19 bases between the two ends. The CDR3 has 18 residues. The germline V gene encodes CDR1 MDHEN and CDR2 SYDVKM. Here the CDR3 reads CASSSGVSGRSSYNEQFF. In nucleotides, the CDR3 is TGTGCCAGCAGTTCCGGGGTAAGCGGAAGAAGCTCCTACAATGAGCAGTTCTTC.

J is TRBJ2-7 and V is TRBV4-2; D not resolved. The length of the CDR3 is 16 residues. The V end was cut by 0 bases, the J end by 2 bases, with 14 bases between. Per the germline V gene, CDR1 is LGHNA and CDR2 is YNFKEQ. The CDR3 nucleotides read TGTGCCAGCAGCCAAGAAGCTTCCCGCTTCCCCTACGAGCAGTACTTC. It encodes CASSQEASRFPYEQYF.

The chain links TRBV7-3 to TRBJ1-6, with a weak D call TRBD1 (5 bases). Germline V gene lookup returns CDR1 SGHTA and CDR2 FQGTGA. V dropped 4 bases and J dropped 6 bases, with 10 bases sitting between them. The CDR3 loop spans 14 amino acids. The CDR3 nucleotides are TGTGCCAGCAGCTCGGGACGGTCTAATTCACCCCTCCACTTT. This sequence encodes CASSSGRSNSPLHF.

V is TRBV7-9 and J is TRBJ2-2; TRBD2 agrees at 13 bases. Germline lookup yields CDR1 SEHNR and CDR2 FQNEAQ (reference sequence). This CDR3 spans 17 amino acids. V lost 5 bases and J lost 0; bases outside the gene matches: 3. The chain's CDR3 is CASSPGLAGANTGELFF. CDR3 DNA sequence: TGTGCCAGCAGCCCCGGACTAGCGGGGGCGAACACCGGGGAGCTGTTTTTT.

CDR3 loop: CAWSVVDYRDGYTF. The CDR3 nucleotides read TGTGCCTGGAGTGTAGTGGATTACAGAGATGGCTACACCTTC. V is TRBV30 and J is TRBJ1-2; D is undetermined. V lost 0 bases and J lost 6, with 14 bases in between. The CDR3 loop spans 14 amino acids. Germline CDR1 is GTSNPN and CDR2 is SVGIG (reference sequence).

The V gene is TRBV11-1, the J gene TRBJ1-1; D gene ambiguous. The CDR3 has 13 amino acids. From germline, CDR1 is SGHAT and CDR2 FQDESV (reference sequence). Deletions cut 5 bases from V and 4 bases from J, with 11 bases between. Here the CDR3 reads CASSPDPGTEAFF. CDR3 DNA: TGTGCCAGCAGCCCGGATCCGGGCACTGAAGCTTTCTTT.

The chain employs TRBV27 and TRBJ1-2, with TRBD1 as a possible D gene (6 bases). This CDR3 is built from 17 residues. The V end was cut by 0 bases, the J end by 3 bases, with 17 bases between. Germline lookup yields CDR1 MNHEY and CDR2 SMNVEV (reference sequence). CDR3 protein: CASSLSWDTSGDYGYTF. CDR3 DNA sequence: TGTGCCAGCAGTTTATCGTGGGACACATCAGGGGACTATGGCTACACCTTC.

Points on this clone: Germline and junction disagree at one end, which may indicate a read error. The J gene is TRBJ1-1, the V gene TRBV6-1; unclear D gene. The CDR3 consists of 11 residues. Per the germline V gene, CDR1 is MNHNS and CDR2 is SASEGT. The CDR3 DNA reads TGTGCCAGCAGCCAACCCAAGGCCTTACGTTTT. Encoded protein: CASSQPKALRF.

The chain joins TRBV4-3 to TRBJ2-7, with 9 bases lining up with TRBD2. V dropped 1 base and J dropped 3; count of bases not matched to a gene: 4. CDR1 and CDR2 from the germline V gene are LGHNA and YSLEER. The CDR3 has 15 amino acids. The CDR3 DNA reads TGCGCCAGCAGCCAAGGATCTAGCGGGATCTACGAGCAGTACTTC. Translating it yields CASSQGSSGIYEQYF.

This sequence joins TRBV28 and TRBJ1-5; perhaps TRBD1 as D (6 bases). The CDR3 contains 13 residues. Per germline, CDR1 MDHEN and CDR2 SYDVKM. Trimming stripped 6 bases from V and 6 bases from J, with 12 bases between. In nucleotides, the CDR3 is TGTGCCAGCAGCCAGACAGGAGGTCAGCCCCAGCATTTT. It is translated as CASSQTGGQPQHF.

The rearrangement links TRBV4-3 to TRBJ2-1, with D uncertain. V lost 0 bases and J lost 0, with 9 bases in between. The CDR3 has 16 residues. Germline V CDR1 and CDR2: LGHNA, YSLEER. The CDR3 loop is CASSQETYSSYNEQFF. CDR3 bases: TGCGCCAGCAGCCAAGAGACGTATAGCTCCTACAATGAGCAGTTCTTC.